This T cell receptor beta chain comes out of a study of blood T cells in healthy people across ages. Study findings and constraints: Higher diversity, along with more naive CD4+ cells, distinguished long-lived donors from aged donors. Estimated diversity across one million T cells was deemed an underestimate. Not knowing donor CMV status may have confounded expanded clonotype changes.

V lost 1 base, J lost 4 bases, and 13 bases lay in between. The CDR3 runs 15 residues. Germline CDR1 SGHTA, CDR2 FQGNSA. In the case of this clonotype: Antigen unknown.

Primers used in a second PCR of roughly 7 to 12 cycles were a sample-barcoded 5' primer and a J-beta primer mix. TCRdb re-analysed the 5' RACE reads in MiXCR, keeping a single row per CDR3 protein. This sample has about 1.5 million distinct CDR3 sequences, with around 40% found just once. The chain combines TRBV7-2 with TRBJ2-5; D unclear. The sample taken for sequencing was blood. This sequence was found in a woman under 30 in good health. The CDR3 DNA reads TGTGCCAGCAGCTTAGTGGCACTATCGGGAGAGACCCAGTACTTC. Translation: CASSLVALSGETQYF.